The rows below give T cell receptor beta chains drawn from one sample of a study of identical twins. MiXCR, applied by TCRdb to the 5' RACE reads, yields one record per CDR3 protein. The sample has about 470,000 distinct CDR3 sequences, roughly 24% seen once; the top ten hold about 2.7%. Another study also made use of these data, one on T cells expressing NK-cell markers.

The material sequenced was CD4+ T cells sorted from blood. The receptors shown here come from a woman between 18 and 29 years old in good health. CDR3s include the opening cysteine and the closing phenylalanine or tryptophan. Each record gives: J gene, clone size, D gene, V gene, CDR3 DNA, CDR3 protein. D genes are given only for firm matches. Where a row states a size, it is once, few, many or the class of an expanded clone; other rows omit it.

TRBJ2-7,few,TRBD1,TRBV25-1,TGTGCCAGCAGTGGTACAGGGGGGTCCTACGAGCAGTACTTC,CASSGTGGSYEQYF
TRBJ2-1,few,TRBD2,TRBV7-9,TGTGCCAGCAGCTTAGCGGGACTAGCGCACCACAATGAGCAGTTCTTC,CASSLAGLAHHNEQFF
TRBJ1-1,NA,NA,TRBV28,TGTGCCAGCAGCAGCTCTCAGTATCCCACTGAAGCTTTCTTT,CASSSSQYPTEAFF
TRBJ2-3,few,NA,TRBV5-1,TGCGCCAGCAGCTTGGCTAAGAGTATAGATACGCAGTATTTT,CASSLAKSIDTQYF
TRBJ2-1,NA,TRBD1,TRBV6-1,TGTGCCAGCAGACCTGGACAGGGAATCTATGAGCAGTTCTTC,CASRPGQGIYEQFF
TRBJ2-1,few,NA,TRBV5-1,TGCGCCAGCAGCTTGGAGGGGGGGGACAATGAGCAGTTCTTC,CASSLEGGDNEQFF
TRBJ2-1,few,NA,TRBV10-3,TGTGCCATCTCCCTATACAATGAGCAGTTCTTC,CAISLYNEQFF
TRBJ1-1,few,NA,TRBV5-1,TGCGCCAGCAGCTTGGAAGCCGGCGGCACTGAAGCTTTCTTT,CASSLEAGGTEAFF
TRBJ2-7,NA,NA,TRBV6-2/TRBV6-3,TGTGCCAGCAATCAGGCCGGCCCCTACGAGCAGTACTTC,CASNQAGPYEQYF
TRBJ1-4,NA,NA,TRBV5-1,TGCGCCAGCAGCTTGGGGCAGGGACGCAATGAAAAACTGTTTTTT,CASSLGQGRNEKLFF
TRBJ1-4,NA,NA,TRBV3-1,TGTGCCAGCAGCCAAGATTTGGGCAGTCTAAATGAAAAACTGTTTTTT,CASSQDLGSLNEKLFF
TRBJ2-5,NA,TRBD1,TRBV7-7,TGTGCTAGCAGCTCAACCCACAGGGGCAAGAAGACCCAGTACTTC,CASSSTHRGKKTQYF